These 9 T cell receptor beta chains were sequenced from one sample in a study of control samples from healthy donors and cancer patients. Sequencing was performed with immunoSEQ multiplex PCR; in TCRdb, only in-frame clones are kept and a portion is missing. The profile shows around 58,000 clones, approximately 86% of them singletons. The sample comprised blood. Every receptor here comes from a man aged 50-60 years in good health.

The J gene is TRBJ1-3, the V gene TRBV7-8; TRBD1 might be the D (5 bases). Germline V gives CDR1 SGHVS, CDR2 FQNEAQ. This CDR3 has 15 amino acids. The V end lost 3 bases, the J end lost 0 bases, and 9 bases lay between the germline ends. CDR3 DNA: TGTGCCAGCAGCTTCGGGACTAACTCTGGAAACACCATATATTTT. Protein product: CASSFGTNSGNTIYF.

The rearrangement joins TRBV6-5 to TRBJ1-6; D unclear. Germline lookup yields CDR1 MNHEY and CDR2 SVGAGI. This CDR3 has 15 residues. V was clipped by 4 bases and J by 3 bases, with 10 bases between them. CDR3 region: CASSWRENYNSPLHF. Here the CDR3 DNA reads TGTGCCAGCAGTTGGAGGGAAAACTATAATTCACCCCTCCACTTT.

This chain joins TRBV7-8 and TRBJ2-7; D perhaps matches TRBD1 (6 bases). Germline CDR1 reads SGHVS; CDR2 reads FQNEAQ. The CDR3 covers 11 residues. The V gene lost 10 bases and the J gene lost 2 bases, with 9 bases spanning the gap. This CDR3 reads CAIRDTYEQYF. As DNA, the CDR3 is TGTGCCATACGGGACACCTACGAGCAGTACTTC. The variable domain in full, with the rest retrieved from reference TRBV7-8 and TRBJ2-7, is GAGVSQSPRYKVAKRGQDVALRCDPISGHVSLFWYQQALGQGPEFLTYFQNEAQLDKSGLPSDRFFAERPEGSVSTLKIQRTQQEDSAVYLCAIRDTYEQYFGPGTRLTVT.

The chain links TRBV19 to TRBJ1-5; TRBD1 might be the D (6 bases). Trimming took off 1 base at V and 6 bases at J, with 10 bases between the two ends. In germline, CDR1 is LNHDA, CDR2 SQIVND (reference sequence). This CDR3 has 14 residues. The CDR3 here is CASSIVQGGQPQHF. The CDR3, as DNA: TGTGCCAGTAGTATAGTACAGGGTGGTCAGCCCCAGCATTTT.

The CDR3 loop reads CASSFVGKLFF. CDR3 bases: TGTGCCAGCAGTTTCGTAGGGAAACTGTTTTTT. V and J are TRBV28 and TRBJ1-4; D is unclear. The CDR3 spans 11 residues. Germline CDR1 and CDR2: MDHEN and SYDVKM. Trimming removed 3 bases from V and 11 bases from J, with 7 bases in between.

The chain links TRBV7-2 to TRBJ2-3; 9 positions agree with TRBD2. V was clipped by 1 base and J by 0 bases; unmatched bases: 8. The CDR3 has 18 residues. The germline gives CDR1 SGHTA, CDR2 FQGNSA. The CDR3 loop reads CASSLDLLAGLSTDTQYF. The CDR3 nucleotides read TGTGCCAGCAGCTTAGATCTACTAGCGGGCCTAAGCACAGATACGCAGTATTTT. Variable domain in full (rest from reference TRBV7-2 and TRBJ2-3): GAGVSQSPSNKVTEKGKDVELRCDPISGHTALYWYRQSLGQGLEFLIYFQGNSAPDKSGLPSDRFSAERTGGSVSTLTIQRTQQEDSAVYLCASSLDLLAGLSTDTQYFGPGTRLTVL.

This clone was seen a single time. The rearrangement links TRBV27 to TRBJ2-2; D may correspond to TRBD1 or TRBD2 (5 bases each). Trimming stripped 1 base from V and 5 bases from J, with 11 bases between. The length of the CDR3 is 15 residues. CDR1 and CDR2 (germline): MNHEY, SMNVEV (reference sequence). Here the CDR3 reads CASSLFGAVTGELFF. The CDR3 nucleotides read TGTGCCAGCAGTTTATTCGGGGCAGTAACCGGGGAGCTGTTTTTT.

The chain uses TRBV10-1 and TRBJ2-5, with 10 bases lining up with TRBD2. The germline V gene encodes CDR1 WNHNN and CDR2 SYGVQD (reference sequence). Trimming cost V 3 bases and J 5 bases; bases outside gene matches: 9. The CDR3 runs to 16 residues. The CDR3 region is CASSERQREGLETQYF. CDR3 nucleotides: TGCGCCAGCAGTGAACGTCAGCGGGAGGGCCTGGAGACCCAGTACTTC.

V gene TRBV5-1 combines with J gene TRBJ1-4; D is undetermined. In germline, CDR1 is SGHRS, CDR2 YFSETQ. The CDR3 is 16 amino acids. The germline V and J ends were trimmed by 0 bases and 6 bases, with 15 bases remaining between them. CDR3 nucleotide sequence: TGCGCCAGCAGCTTGGACAGCTCCCAGACGTATGAAAAACTGTTTTTT. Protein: CASSLDSSQTYEKLFF.